This TCR beta chain was sequenced for a study of blood T cell repertoires in COVID-19. The length of the CDR3 is 12 residues. Germline V lookup: CDR1 KGHDR, CDR2 SFDVKD. The germline V and J ends were trimmed by 7 bases and 4 bases, with 7 bases remaining between them. Method: immunoSEQ multiplex PCR; TCRdb's copy keeps in-frame clones and lacks some. The table records about 210,000 clones, roughly 80% of them present only once. The specimen was peripheral blood. The J gene is TRBJ1-3, the V gene TRBV24-1; D gene ambiguous. This TCR was recovered from a man in his 60s with COVID-19, enrolled during active disease. The CDR3 reads CATSDTGNTIYF. The CDR3 bases are TGTGCCACCAGCGACACCGGAAACACCATATATTTT.